One sample yielded the 19 T cell receptor beta chains listed below, sequenced in a study of blood T cells in healthy people across ages (dated by TCRdb to 2015 to 2017). Library construction relied on 5' RACE. Sequencing used an Illumina HiSeq 2500. A second 7 to 11 cycle PCR used a sample-barcoded 5' primer and a J-beta primer mix. TCRdb passed the public sequencing reads through fastp at Q25 and MiXCR, retaining productive beta sequences. Rows are combined by CDR3 protein, so each entry shows the most common genes and DNA. The sample table holds around 670,000 distinct CDR3 sequences, of which about 30% were seen once. The top ten constitute approximately 14% of the sample. Sequencing was performed on blood. The receptors originated from an elderly woman in good health.

The chain recombines TRBV5-6 with TRBJ2-1; 8 bases are shared with TRBD2. Trimming removed 0 bases from V and 2 bases from J; junction bases left unmatched: 4. Germline assignment: CDR1 SGHDT and CDR2 YYEEEE. This CDR3 comprises 16 residues. CDR3 nucleotide sequence: TGTGCCAGCAGCTTGGCCGGGGGGGGGACCTACAATGAGCAGTTCTTC. It codes for CASSLAGGGTYNEQFF.

This clonotype was counted at least ten times. The rearrangement joins TRBV5-1 to TRBJ2-5; D may match TRBD1 or TRBD2 (5 bases each). The CDR3 has 13 amino acids. Germline V gene data show CDR1 as SGHRS and CDR2 as YFSETQ. Trimming stripped 4 bases from V and 5 bases from J, with 12 bases between. CDR3 protein: CASSQGDGETQYF. CDR3 bases: TGCGCCAGCAGCCAGGGAGATGGGGAGACCCAGTACTTC.

This clonotype has a count of ten or more. The chain is built from TRBV6-5 and TRBJ2-6; D uncertain. The CDR3 extends over 15 amino acids. Per the germline V gene, CDR1 is MNHEY and CDR2 is SVGAGI. V lost 6 bases and J 2 bases, leaving 11 bases between the germline ends. The DNA of the CDR3 is TGTGCCAGCAGACGGCCAAGGGCTGGGGCCAACGTCCTGACTTTC. This codes for CASRRPRAGANVLTF.

This sequence joins TRBV7-2 and TRBJ2-6; D not certain. Looked up from germline, CDR1 is SGHTA and CDR2 is FQGNSA. V was clipped by 8 bases and J by 2 bases, with 16 bases between them. There are 16 residues in the CDR3. As DNA, the CDR3 is TGTGCCAGCGGTGACTCTCTAACGGCTGGGGCCAACGTCCTGACTTTC. It yields the protein CASGDSLTAGANVLTF.

This clonotype was found many times. The V call is TRBV5-5, the J call TRBJ1-2; D may be TRBD1 (6 bases). This CDR3 comprises 12 residues. CDR1 SGHKS and CDR2 YYEKEE come from the germline V gene (reference sequence). Trimming took off 3 bases at V and 5 bases at J, with 8 bases between the two ends. For the CDR3, the DNA is TGTGCCAGCAGCTACAGGGAGTATGGCTACACCTTC. The encoded protein is CASSYREYGYTF.

In nucleotides, the CDR3 is TGCGCCAGCAGCCAAGACGTAGCGGGGGGGCCGTGGAATGAGCAGTACTTC. Protein: CASSQDVAGGPWNEQYF. The chain recombines TRBV4-3 with TRBJ2-5, with 11 bases aligning to TRBD2. Losses at the gene ends were 0 bases for V and 11 bases for J; bases not matched to a gene: 14. The length of the CDR3 is 17 residues. Germline CDR1 and CDR2: LGHNA and YSLEER.

This clonotype was counted at least ten times. The CDR3 loop reads CASSQEGGAGANVLTF. The CDR3 coding sequence is TGTGCCAGCAGCCAAGAGGGGGGCGCTGGGGCCAACGTCCTGACTTTC. V is TRBV4-2 and J is TRBJ2-6; D is tentatively TRBD1 or TRBD2 (6 bases each). The V gene lost 0 bases and the J gene lost 2 bases, with 8 bases spanning the gap. Germline lookup yields CDR1 LGHNA and CDR2 YNFKEQ. The CDR3 totals 16 residues.

This clonotype came up many times. The gene calls are TRBV24-1 and TRBJ2-5, with a tentative D call TRBD1 (6 bases). Germline V gene lookup returns CDR1 KGHDR and CDR2 SFDVKD. Between the trimmed V and J ends, which lost 4 bases and 1 base, there was a span of 9 bases. The CDR3 consists of 14 residues. The CDR3 DNA is TGTGCCACCAGTGACAGGGGCACCCAAGAGACCCAGTACTTC. Its translation is CATSDRGTQETQYF.

This clonotype was seen a single time. The chain links TRBV6-5 to TRBJ1-5; the match to TRBD1 covers 9 bases. CDR1 and CDR2 (germline): MNHEY, SVGAGI. V dropped 0 bases and J dropped 7; count of bases not matched to a gene: 4. The CDR3 extends over 15 amino acids. CDR3 region: CASSYSWDREQPQHF. In DNA, the CDR3 is TGTGCCAGCAGTTACTCGTGGGACAGGGAACAGCCCCAGCATTTT.

On this clonotype itself: This may come from a read error, since a much larger clone is one base off. The chain links TRBV7-9 to TRBJ2-3; unclear D gene. CDR1 is SEHNR and CDR2 is FQNEAQ in the germline V gene (reference sequence). The CDR3 consists of 15 residues. The CDR3 sequence is CASSPHSVATDTRYF. The DNA of the CDR3 is TGTGCCAGCAGCCCCCACTCGGTGGCTACAGATACGCGGTATTTT.

This clonotype has at least ten counts. V is TRBV9 and J is TRBJ1-1; 9 bases are shared with TRBD1. CDR1 and CDR2 from the germline V gene are SGDLS and YYNGEE. CDR3 length: 15 amino acids. V lost 8 bases to trimming and J lost 3 bases; unmatched junction nucleotides: 11. The CDR3 sequence is CARGSGTGSHTEAFF. Written as DNA, the CDR3 is TGTGCCAGGGGATCCGGGACAGGGTCGCACACTGAAGCTTTCTTT.

This clonotype was seen a handful of times. A much larger clone differs by one base, so this may be a read error. This chain links TRBV6-2 or TRBV6-3 with TRBJ2-1; tentatively, D is TRBD1 (5 bases). CDR3 length: 15 residues. Trimming pared 7 bases from V and 3 bases from J, leaving 16 bases between. Germline loops: CDR1 MNHEY, CDR2 SVGEGT. This CDR3 reads CASTLTEEGYNEQFF. The DNA for the CDR3 is TGTGCCAGCACCCTGACAGAGGAAGGCTACAATGAGCAGTTCTTC.

This clonotype was seen ten or more times. J is TRBJ2-5 and V is TRBV6-2 or TRBV6-3; D possibly corresponds to TRBD2 (6 bases). CDR3 length equals 13 residues. CDR1 and CDR2 (germline): MNHEY, SVGEGT. Trimming shortened V by 2 bases and J by 5 bases, and 9 bases separated the two germline ends. The CDR3 is CASSYEGRETQYF. The CDR3 DNA reads TGTGCCAGCAGTTACGAGGGGAGGGAGACCCAGTACTTC.

This clonotype was seen ten or more times. The rearrangement uses TRBV20-1 and TRBJ1-2; 9 bases map to TRBD1. CDR1 is DFQATT and CDR2 is SNEGSKA in the germline V gene (reference sequence). V shed 3 bases, J shed 8 bases, and the junction held 13 bases outside the gene matches. The CDR3 is 15 residues long. Here the CDR3 DNA reads TGCAGTGCTAGGTCACCCGGGACAGGGACAAGGGGCTACACCTTC. Its protein product is CSARSPGTGTRGYTF.

This clonotype came up a few times. This may come from a read error, since a much larger clone is one base off. The CDR3 sequence is CAWSVVNEKRFF. The CDR3 DNA sequence: TGTGCCTGGAGTGTAGTAAATGAAAAACGGTTTTTT. The chain links TRBV30 to TRBJ1-4; D unclear. The CDR3 totals 12 residues. Germline V gene sequence: CDR1 GTSNPN, CDR2 SVGIG (reference sequence).

The V and J genes are TRBV6-5 and TRBJ2-1; 9 bases fit TRBD2. Per germline, CDR1 MNHEY and CDR2 SVGAGI. The length of the CDR3 is 16 residues. V lost 0 bases to trimming and J lost 5 bases; unmatched junction nucleotides: 5. As DNA, the CDR3 is TGTGCCAGCAGTTACTCTAGCGGGAGCAGGAACAATGAGCAGTTCTTC. This codes for CASSYSSGSRNNEQFF.

The chain employs TRBV6-5 and TRBJ2-2, with D tentatively TRBD2 (6 bases). The CDR3 loop spans 16 amino acids. Germline assignment: CDR1 MNHEY and CDR2 SVGAGI. Trimming removed 7 bases from V and 1 base from J, with 16 bases in between. The CDR3 region is CASKIRWGENTGELFF. CDR3 bases: TGTGCCAGCAAAATCCGGTGGGGGGAGAACACCGGGGAGCTGTTTTTT.

The chain has TRBV18 and TRBJ2-3, with D hard to call. Germline V CDR1 and CDR2: KGHSH, LQKENI. The CDR3 is 15 residues long. The V gene lost 4 bases and the J gene lost 0 bases, with 11 bases spanning the gap. This CDR3 reads CASSRAPLSTDTQYF. CDR3 DNA: TGTGCCAGCTCACGGGCTCCCCTAAGCACAGATACGCAGTATTTT.

J is TRBJ2-1 and V is TRBV5-1; maybe TRBD1 (6 bases). Germline V gene data show CDR1 as SGHRS and CDR2 as YFSETQ. The CDR3 loop spans 14 amino acids. V was trimmed by 0 bases and J by 10 bases, leaving 14 bases between them. CDR3: CASSLDRASYEQFF. In nucleotides, the CDR3 is TGCGCCAGCAGCTTGGACAGGGCTTCCTACGAGCAGTTCTTC.